Sequencing of this T cell receptor beta chain was carried out in a study of sequential checkpoint blockade in melanoma. Study details: TCRβ was sequenced from DNA of 91 pretreatment tumors. Findings and caveats of the study: PD-L1 staining and CD8+ counts, not mutational load, tracked tumor T-cell clonality. Response in arm A was associated with pretreatment TIL clonality.

The CDR3 extends over 14 amino acids. Germline V gene sequence: CDR1 SGHNT, CDR2 YENEEA. V was cut by 5 bases and J by 4 bases, with 12 bases left in between. The treatment: randomized to nivolumab then ipilimumab (arm A) or the reverse (arm B). None of the patients previously received DNA-damaging chemotherapy. Here immunoSEQ multiplex PCR was the method, and the copy in TCRdb shows in-frame clones only, minus some. The sample lists around 5,000 clones; approximately 19% were seen once. This clone was detected only a few times. Antigen: not known. This specimen was tumor tissue (inferred from file names), taken from a patient given nivolumab and ipilimumab in sequence. This sequence originates from a human donor with melanoma. The chain links TRBV11-3 to TRBJ2-1; either TRBD1 or TRBD2 may supply D (6 bases each). This CDR3 reads CASSATGGYNEQFF. The CDR3 DNA reads TGTGCCAGCAGCGCGACAGGAGGGTACAATGAGCAGTTCTTC.